Here is one T cell receptor beta chain with its context. The data originate from a study of T cells in Graves' hyperthyroidism and ophthalmopathy. Study as a whole: Peripheral blood was acquired at first diagnosis, ahead of any therapy whatsoever.

Germline V gives CDR1 DFQATT, CDR2 SNEGSKA (reference sequence). Trimming took 4 bases from V and 7 from J; bases not matched to a gene: 5. The CDR3 runs to 12 residues. Researchers amplified the TCR beta CDR3 regions from RNA transcripts. When the TCR CDR3 underwent first-round RT-PCR, the HTBI primer set was used. Each CDR3 protein is one row after TCRdb ran MiXCR on the multiplex PCR reads. The sample yields under 350,000 distinct CDR3 sequences, roughly 20% seen once. Stable hyperthyroidism: no ophthalmopathy progression over 18 months of follow-up. Patients between 18 and 65 years old had hyperthyroidism, newly diagnosed and lasting under 2 months.

Material: blood. The receptor was isolated from a woman aged 45-65 years with Graves' hyperthyroidism. The J gene is TRBJ1-2, the V gene TRBV20-1; 8 positions match TRBD1. In DNA, the CDR3 is TGCAGTGCTACAGGGGGCGCAAGTGGCTACACCTTC. Amino acid sequence: CSATGGASGYTF.